What follows are 6 T cell receptor beta chains derived from one specimen sequenced in a study of blood T cell repertoires in COVID-19. Assay used: immunoSEQ multiplex PCR; TCRdb lists only in-frame clones, some missing. In the table there are about 220,000 clones, around 90% of which are singletons. The specimen sequenced was PBMCs or T cells enriched from blood (not recorded which). The receptors shown here come from a young woman who had recovered from COVID-19.

The V and J genes are TRBV5-6 and TRBJ2-3; 11 bases agree with TRBD1. With V trimmed by 0 bases and J by 3 bases, 3 bases remained unmatched. The CDR3 spans 16 residues. Germline CDR1 SGHDT, CDR2 YYEEEE. The CDR3 region has the DNA TGTGCCAGCAGCTTGGTAGGGACAGGGGGAACAGATACGCAGTATTTT. Translation: CASSLVGTGGTDTQYF.

The chain has TRBV6-2 or TRBV6-3 and TRBJ2-7; D gene unclear. The germline V gene has CDR1 MNHEY and CDR2 SVGEGT. Deletions cut 5 bases from V and 0 bases from J, with 17 bases between. The CDR3 covers 16 residues. The CDR3 protein is CASSQFALYLSYEQYF. The CDR3 DNA follows: TGTGCCAGCAGTCAGTTCGCCCTTTATCTCTCCTACGAGCAGTACTTC.

The V call is TRBV25-1, the J call TRBJ1-4, with a possible D match to TRBD1 (6 bases). Germline CDR1 is MGHDK and CDR2 is SYGVNS. This CDR3 region has 16 residues. V was clipped by 0 bases and J by 2 bases, with 10 bases between them. CDR3 protein: CASSEYGGATNEKLFF. The CDR3 DNA follows: TGTGCCAGCAGTGAATACGGGGGGGCCACTAATGAAAAACTGTTTTTT.

This rearrangement joins TRBV3-1 (or the pseudogene TRBV3-2) to TRBJ1-2, with 8 nucleotides matching TRBD1. The trim removed 0 bases at V and 8 bases at J, leaving 5 bases unmatched. CDR3 length: 14 residues. CDR1 LGHDT and CDR2 YNNKEL come from the germline V gene (reference sequence). CDR3 loop: CASSQDLTGGGYTF. In DNA form, the CDR3 reads TGTGCCAGCAGCCAAGATTTAACAGGGGGAGGCTACACCTTC.

The CDR3 is CASSEFQGTNEKLFF. The CDR3 nucleotides are TGTGCCAGCAGTGAATTTCAGGGTACTAATGAAAAACTGTTTTTT. The chain joins TRBV25-1 to TRBJ1-4; TRBD1 is a possible D gene (5 bases). This CDR3 spans 15 amino acids. The V end was cut by 1 base, the J end by 2 bases, with 8 bases between. CDR1 is MGHDK and CDR2 is SYGVNS in the germline V gene.

This sequence joins TRBV7-2 and TRBJ2-3; D is ambiguous. The germline gives CDR1 SGHTA, CDR2 FQGNSA. Trimming took off 4 bases at V and 3 bases at J, with 14 bases between the two ends. The CDR3 is 15 amino acids. The CDR3 loop reads CASSSTKTVTDTQYF. CDR3 bases: TGTGCCAGCAGCTCCACCAAAACAGTTACAGATACGCAGTATTTT.